This entry lists 27 T cell receptor beta chains sequenced from one sample in a study of blood T cell repertoires in COVID-19. Assay used: immunoSEQ multiplex PCR; TCRdb lists only in-frame clones, some missing. The repertoire holds tens of thousands of clones, with about nine tenths as singletons. The specimen was peripheral blood. These receptor sequences come from a man between 50 and 59 years old with acute or convalescent COVID-19.

CDR3 in DNA: TGTGCCAGTAAGAGAAGGGGCCAAAATGAGCAGTTCTTC. It translates to CASKRRGQNEQFF. The chain recombines TRBV19 with TRBJ2-1; the D gene is possibly TRBD1 (5 bases). This CDR3 region has 13 residues. Trimming removed 7 bases at V and 7 bases at J, with 14 bases between. CDR1 and CDR2 from the germline V gene are LNHDA and SQIVND (reference sequence). Supplemented by reference TRBV19 and TRBJ2-1, the full variable domain reads DGGITQSPKYLFRKEGQNVTLSCEQNLNHDAMYWYRQDPGQGLRLIYYSQIVNDFQKGDIAEGYSVSREKKESFPLTVTSAQKNPTAFYLCASKRRGQNEQFFGPGTRLTVL.

The V call is TRBV7-2, the J call TRBJ1-3; D ambiguous. Germline values: CDR1 SGHTA, CDR2 FQGNSA. V was trimmed by 1 base and J by 2 bases, leaving 6 bases between them. The CDR3 contains 14 residues. CDR3 DNA sequence: TGTGCCAGCAGCTTAGGAGGGACTGGAAACACCATATATTTT. Its translation: CASSLGGTGNTIYF.

The CDR3 reads CASSFSGGSQETQYF. The CDR3 DNA reads as TGTGCCAGCAGCTTTAGCGGGGGGTCCCAAGAGACCCAGTACTTC. The V and J genes are TRBV5-4 and TRBJ2-5; 10 bases are shared with TRBD2. Trimming removed 2 bases from V and 1 base from J; junction bases left unmatched: 2. CDR3 length: 15 residues. Germline CDR1 reads SGHNT; CDR2 reads YYREEE (reference sequence).

Here the CDR3 reads CASSYSRQGASYEQYF. CDR3 nucleotide sequence: TGTGCCAGCAGTTACTCGAGACAGGGGGCCTCCTACGAGCAGTACTTC. J is TRBJ2-7 and V is TRBV6-6, with TRBD1 matching 10 bases. In germline, CDR1 is MNHNY, CDR2 SVGAGI (reference sequence). The CDR3 is 16 residues long. V was pared by 0 bases and J by 0 bases, with 2 bases of the junction left unmatched.

The chain carries TRBV7-9 and TRBJ2-2, with D unclear. The CDR3 runs to 13 residues. CDR1 and CDR2 (germline): SEHNR, FQNEAQ (reference sequence). V was shortened by 0 bases and J by 8 bases, with 7 bases between the two germline ends. The CDR3 bases are TGTGCCAGCAGCTTAGCTATGTCTGGGGAGCTGTTTTTT. It specifies CASSLAMSGELFF.

The V gene is TRBV6-5, the J gene TRBJ1-5; D uncertain. CDR3 length equals 15 residues. Trimming stripped 0 bases from V and 0 bases from J, with 6 bases between. Germline-derived CDR1 and CDR2 are MNHEY and SVGAGI. The CDR3 region has the DNA TGTGCCAGCAGTTACTCGAGATATAGCAATCAGCCCCAGCATTTT. It is translated as CASSYSRYSNQPQHF.

The chain recombines TRBV28 with TRBJ1-5, with D uncertain. Per the germline V gene, CDR1 is MDHEN and CDR2 is SYDVKM. Trimming removed 8 bases at V and 0 bases at J, with 5 bases between. CDR3 length equals 12 residues. The CDR3 bases are TGTGCCAGCCGCTATAGCAATCAGCCCCAGCATTTT. It encodes CASRYSNQPQHF. The full variable domain, with the rest looked up from reference TRBV28 and TRBJ1-5, is DVKVTQSSRYLVKRTGEKVFLECVQDMDHENMFWYRQDPGLGLRLIYFSYDVKMKEKGDIPEGYSVSREKKERFSLILESASTNQTSMYLCASRYSNQPQHFGDGTRLSIL.

This clone has more than one count but fewer than ten. The chain links TRBV29-1 to TRBJ2-3, with D tentatively TRBD2 (6 bases). This CDR3 is built from 13 residues. Looked up from germline, CDR1 is SQVTM and CDR2 is ANQGSEA. V lost 1 base to trimming and J lost 5 bases, with 10 bases between them. CDR3 in amino acids: CSVEGGTKDTQYF. The CDR3, as DNA: TGCAGCGTTGAAGGCGGGACGAAAGATACGCAGTATTTT.

The gene calls are TRBV9 and TRBJ2-5, with TRBD2 as a possible D gene (6 bases). Germline V lookup: CDR1 SGDLS, CDR2 YYNGEE. V was shortened by 4 bases and J by 1 base, with 14 bases between the two germline ends. The CDR3 covers 15 residues. CDR3 bases: TGTGCCAGCAGCTCGGGACTCTACATCCAAGAGACCCAGTACTTC. It is translated as CASSSGLYIQETQYF. The variable domain in full, with the rest retrieved from reference TRBV9 and TRBJ2-5, is DSGVTQTPKHLITATGQRVTLRCSPRSGDLSVYWYQQSLDQGLQFLIQYYNGEERAKGNILERFSAQQFPDLHSELNLSSLELGDSALYFCASSSGLYIQETQYFGPGTRLLVL.

The chain links TRBV18 to TRBJ1-1; 7 positions match TRBD1. The CDR3 has 14 residues. CDR1 and CDR2 from the germline V gene are KGHSH and LQKENI. Trimming removed 4 bases from V and 5 bases from J; junction bases left unmatched: 7. CDR3 nucleotide sequence: TGTGCCAGCTCACGTACAGGGGAAGATACTGAAGCTTTCTTT. As protein: CASSRTGEDTEAFF.

This clone was seen more than once but under ten times. V gene TRBV27 combines with J gene TRBJ1-3, with D unclear. This CDR3 region has 14 residues. In germline, CDR1 is MNHEY, CDR2 SMNVEV (reference sequence). V lost 2 bases to trimming and J lost 2 bases, with 7 bases between them. CDR3 region: CASSLGPAGNTIYF. For the CDR3, the DNA is TGTGCCAGCAGTTTAGGTCCAGCTGGAAACACCATATATTTT.

This sequence joins TRBV12-3 or TRBV12-4 and TRBJ1-1; D possibly corresponds to TRBD1 (5 bases). There are 13 residues in the CDR3. V dropped 3 bases and J dropped 4 bases, with 9 bases sitting between them. Written as DNA, the CDR3 is TGTGCCAGCAGTTTTGACAGATCCACTGAAGCTTTCTTT. As protein: CASSFDRSTEAFF.

The chain uses TRBV19 and TRBJ2-7, with 7 bases fitting TRBD2. Trimming took 4 bases from V and 3 from J; bases not matched to a gene: 3. The CDR3 contains 13 residues. CDR1 is LNHDA and CDR2 is SQIVND in the germline V gene (reference sequence). The CDR3 DNA follows: TGTGCCAGTAGTAGCGGGAGTCGCTACGAGCAGTACTTC. This translates into CASSSGSRYEQYF.

The CDR3 coding sequence is TGCGCCAGCAGCCATCGGGGGTTAGCCAATGAGCAGTTCTTC. It translates to CASSHRGLANEQFF. J is TRBJ2-1 and V is TRBV4-3, with a possible D match to TRBD2 (6 bases). V lost 3 bases, J lost 6 bases, and 12 bases lay in between. The CDR3 length is 14 residues. CDR1 is LGHNA and CDR2 is YSLEER in the germline V gene.

This chain joins TRBV6-2 or TRBV6-3 and TRBJ1-2, with 9 bases identical to TRBD1. The germline CDR1 and CDR2 sequences are MNHEY and SVGEGT. Trimming at V came to 6 bases and at J to 6 bases, leaving 5 bases not matched to a gene. This CDR3 has 13 amino acids. CDR3 in amino acids: CASSHDRGDGYTF. CDR3 in DNA: TGTGCCAGCAGCCATGACAGGGGGGATGGCTACACCTTC.

The V call is TRBV30, the J call TRBJ1-5; no firm D call. The length of the CDR3 is 14 residues. Germline loops: CDR1 GTSNPN, CDR2 SVGIG (reference sequence). Trimming pared 2 bases from V and 7 bases from J, leaving 15 bases between. The DNA of the CDR3 is TGTGCCTGGAGTCCAGCGGGGTTGAGGCAGCCCCAGCATTTT. Translation: CAWSPAGLRQPQHF.

V is TRBV2 and J is TRBJ2-2; perhaps TRBD1 as D (6 bases). This CDR3 spans 17 amino acids. V lost 3 bases and J 1 base, leaving 15 bases between the germline ends. From germline, CDR1 is SNHLY and CDR2 FYNNEI. The CDR3 DNA is TGTGCCAGCAGTGACGTCATGGGGGCATGGAACACCGGGGAGCTGTTTTTT. Translation: CASSDVMGAWNTGELFF.

This clone was seen once. Here the CDR3 DNA reads TGTGCCAGCAGCTTAGACTGGGGAGCGGACACGCAGTATTTT. It encodes CASSLDWGADTQYF. V gene TRBV7-2 combines with J gene TRBJ2-3; maybe TRBD2 (5 bases). The V gene's germline CDR1 is SGHTA and CDR2 FQGNSA. The CDR3 spans 14 residues. V lost 1 base and J lost 9, with 14 bases in between. The complete variable domain, with remaining parts taken from reference TRBV7-2 and TRBJ2-3, reads GAGVSQSPSNKVTEKGKDVELRCDPISGHTALYWYRQSLGQGLEFLIYFQGNSAPDKSGLPSDRFSAERTGGSVSTLTIQRTQQEDSAVYLCASSLDWGADTQYFGPGTRLTVL.

The chain employs TRBV7-2 and TRBJ2-2; TRBD2 aligns across 10 bases. The ends lost 5 bases at V and 3 bases at J; junction bases unmatched: 9. Germline assignment: CDR1 SGHTA and CDR2 FQGNSA. The CDR3 has 17 amino acids. The CDR3 DNA sequence: TGTGCCAGCAGCCACGTTCTAGCGGGGGTTTACACCGGGGAGCTGTTTTTT. Translation: CASSHVLAGVYTGELFF.

The rearrangement joins TRBV27 to TRBJ1-4, with 8 bases that match TRBD1. Germline V gene lookup returns CDR1 MNHEY and CDR2 SMNVEV (reference sequence). V was pared by 1 base and J by 8 bases, with 6 bases of the junction left unmatched. The CDR3 loop spans 15 amino acids. CDR3 nucleotides: TGTGCCAGCAGTTTATGGCAGGGGGCGGGGGAAAAACTGTTTTTT. It codes for CASSLWQGAGEKLFF.

The J gene is TRBJ1-1, the V gene TRBV9; D not certain. Germline lookup yields CDR1 SGDLS and CDR2 YYNGEE. This CDR3 is 13 amino acids long. The V end was cut by 0 bases, the J end by 4 bases, with 7 bases between. The CDR3 DNA reads as TGTGCCAGCAGCGTAGGGCGGAGCACTGAAGCTTTCTTT. Protein: CASSVGRSTEAFF.

The V gene is TRBV6-2 or TRBV6-3, the J gene TRBJ2-5; 13 bases align to TRBD2. Germline values: CDR1 MNHEY, CDR2 SVGEGT. The CDR3 sequence is 16 residues long. Trimming at V came to 0 bases and at J to 3 bases, leaving 1 base not matched to a gene. In nucleotides, the CDR3 is TGTGCCAGCAGTTACTCCGGGACTAGCGGGGAAGAGACCCAGTACTTC. The encoded protein is CASSYSGTSGEETQYF.

The rearrangement joins TRBV9 to TRBJ1-3, with 7 bases lining up with TRBD1. The germline gives CDR1 SGDLS, CDR2 YYNGEE. This CDR3 is built from 16 residues. V shed 0 bases and J 4 bases; nucleotides not matched to a gene: 7. The CDR3 sequence: CASSVGVGTVGNTIYF. The CDR3 DNA sequence: TGTGCCAGCAGCGTAGGAGTTGGGACAGTCGGAAACACCATATATTTT.

This chain joins TRBV2 and TRBJ2-3, with D possibly TRBD2 on 5 matching bases. V lost 9 bases, J lost 0 bases, and 10 bases lay in between. Germline V gene sequence: CDR1 SNHLY, CDR2 FYNNEI. The CDR3 runs to 13 residues. In DNA, the CDR3 is TGTGCCAGAAGCGGCGAAAGCACAGATACGCAGTATTTT. Translating it yields CARSGESTDTQYF.

The rearrangement joins TRBV5-1 to TRBJ2-1; TRBD1 is a possible D gene (5 bases). From germline, CDR1 is SGHRS and CDR2 YFSETQ. V was cut by 0 bases and J by 5 bases, with 9 bases left in between. The CDR3 sequence is 14 residues long. CDR3 sequence reads: CASSLEAGNNEQFF. CDR3 DNA sequence: TGCGCCAGCAGCTTGGAGGCAGGGAACAATGAGCAGTTCTTC.

A single count supports this clone. The chain is built from TRBV4-2 and TRBJ1-6; a weak D match, TRBD1 (6 bases). The germline gives CDR1 LGHNA, CDR2 YNFKEQ. V lost 0 bases and J 7 bases, leaving 16 bases between the germline ends. The CDR3 runs 17 residues. For the CDR3, the DNA is TGTGCCAGCAGCCAAGATTGGGGGGGCAGGGTAAATTCACCCCTCCACTTT. This translates into CASSQDWGGRVNSPLHF.

This chain links TRBV2 with TRBJ2-1; D possibly corresponds to TRBD2 (6 bases). Germline V CDR1 and CDR2: SNHLY, FYNNEI. With 3 bases removed from V and 5 bases from J, the gap between germline ends came to 11 bases. CDR3 length: 14 amino acids. CDR3 sequence reads: CASSEGLENNEQFF. DNA of the CDR3: TGTGCCAGCAGTGAGGGACTGGAAAACAATGAGCAGTTCTTC.